Here is one TCR beta chain with its context. The data are from a study of blood T cell repertoires in COVID-19. Repertoires were generated with immunoSEQ multiplex PCR, while TCRdb's copy carries only in-frame clones and drops some. The sample includes some 250,000 clones, roughly 88% of them seen just once. This CDR3 comprises 14 residues. Looked up from germline, CDR1 is SGHNT and CDR2 is YENEEA. V was clipped by 4 bases and J by 4 bases; unmatched bases: 4. The genes are TRBV11-3 and TRBJ2-1; 7 bases agree with TRBD2. The TCR comes from a man at least 80 years old with acute or convalescent COVID-19. The sequenced sample was peripheral blood. CDR3 residues: CASSSTSRYNEQFF. CDR3 DNA: TGTGCCAGCAGCTCGACTAGCCGGTACAATGAGCAGTTCTTC.